The subject of this entry is one T cell receptor (beta chain). The data originate from a study of identical twins. MiXCR, applied by TCRdb to the 5' RACE reads, yields one record per CDR3 protein. The repertoire holds over 600,000 distinct CDR3 sequences, with roughly 20% as singletons. Germline CDR1 is DFQATT and CDR2 is SNEGSKA (reference sequence). CDR3 size: 12 residues. Trimming cost V 3 bases and J 4 bases, with 9 bases left between them. This sample also appeared in a second study, on T cells expressing NK-cell markers. Turning to that study: Sequenced donors, eight in total, included seven who were HCMV-seropositive and one who was seronegative.

The J gene is TRBJ2-5, the V gene TRBV20-1; D call uncertain. The receptor was isolated from a woman younger than 35 in good health. The sample consisted of PBMCs. The CDR3 spells CSARGYRETQYF. In DNA, the CDR3 is TGCAGTGCTAGGGGCTATAGAGAGACCCAGTACTTC.